The rows below give T cell receptor beta chains drawn from one sample of a study of cytomegalovirus exposure and HLA in healthy donors. Only in-frame clones appear in the TCRdb table, and some are missing; sequencing was by immunoSEQ multiplex PCR. The table has roughly 150,000 clones, 70% to 90% seen once. Material: PBMCs. Every receptor here comes from a young man in good health and CMV-seropositive. Both conserved end residues are part of each CDR3. The order of the fields is J gene, D gene, V gene, clone size, CDR3 DNA, CDR3 protein. A D gene is named only where the DNA matches it firmly. Clone size is not always given. Where it is, it says once, few, many or a class for expanded clones.

J: TRBJ2-7
D: .
V: TRBV2
size: .
DNA: TGTGCCAGCAGTGAGACAGGCAGGGGTTACGAGCAGTACTTC
CDR3: CASSETGRGYEQYF

J: TRBJ1-2
D: .
V: TRBV6-1
size: few
DNA: TGTGCCAGCAGTGAAAGGGGACAACAAACCTATGGCTACACCTTC
CDR3: CASSERGQQTYGYTF

J: TRBJ2-3
D: .
V: TRBV6-6
size: .
DNA: TGTGCCAGCAGTTACCAGGGCACAGATACGCAGTATTTT
CDR3: CASSYQGTDTQYF

J: TRBJ2-1
D: .
V: TRBV19
size: .
DNA: TGTGCCAGTAGTATTCATACGGGAGCTTACAATGAGCAGTTCTTC
CDR3: CASSIHTGAYNEQFF

J: TRBJ2-7
D: TRBD2
V: TRBV6-1
size: .
DNA: TGTGCCAGCCTAAGTCTAGCGGGAGTTGCCTACGAGCAGTACTTC
CDR3: CASLSLAGVAYEQYF

J: TRBJ2-3
D: TRBD2
V: TRBV9
size: .
DNA: TGTGCCAGCAGCGTAGACATTAGCGGGACCTCTTGGGTGGATACGCAGTATTTT
CDR3: CASSVDISGTSWVDTQYF

J: TRBJ2-4
D: TRBD2
V: TRBV2
size: .
DNA: TGTGCCAGCAGTGATGGGACTAGCGTGTGGAGGGGCAAAAACATTCAGTACTTC
CDR3: CASSDGTSVWRGKNIQYF

J: TRBJ2-7
D: .
V: TRBV15
size: .
DNA: TGTGCCACCAGCAGAGGCATAGTCGGCTACGAGCAGTACTTC
CDR3: CATSRGIVGYEQYF

J: TRBJ1-3
D: TRBD1
V: TRBV29-1
size: .
DNA: TGCAGCGTTGAAGATCCCTGGGACAGCTCTGGAAACACCATATATTTT
CDR3: CSVEDPWDSSGNTIYF

J: TRBJ1-3
D: .
V: TRBV5-1
size: .
DNA: TGCGCCAGCAGCCCGCGGGACTCTGGAAACACCATATATTTT
CDR3: CASSPRDSGNTIYF

J: TRBJ1-4
D: .
V: TRBV29-1
size: .
DNA: TGCAGCGTTTTCGGCGGAATCCTAGGAGAAAAACTGTTTTTT
CDR3: CSVFGGILGEKLFF

J: TRBJ2-3
D: .
V: TRBV6-5
size: .
DNA: TGTGCCAGCAGTTACTTGGGAAGGGGGACAGATACGCAGTATTTT
CDR3: CASSYLGRGTDTQYF

J: TRBJ2-3
D: TRBD2
V: TRBV11-1
size: .
DNA: TGTGCCAGCAGCTTGATGCGGGGGATACTCACAGATACGCAGTATTTT
CDR3: CASSLMRGILTDTQYF

J: TRBJ2-3
D: TRBD2
V: TRBV5-4
size: .
DNA: TGTGCCAGCAGCTTGCGCGGCGGGAGGGGGGGTACGCAGTATTTT
CDR3: CASSLRGGRGGTQYF

J: TRBJ1-3
D: .
V: TRBV6-1
size: .
DNA: TGTGCCAGCAGTTCCCAGGGAAACACCATATATTTT
CDR3: CASSSQGNTIYF